This TCR beta chain was obtained from a study of T-cell reconstitution after alpha-beta-depleted transplantation in children. The CDR3 length is 12 residues. This clonotype appeared many times. At one of its ends the junction is not consistent with the germline gene, which may arise from a read error. The authors prepared the TCRbeta library with unique molecular identifiers. Using its own MiXCR run on the PCR reads, TCRdb lists one record per CDR3 protein. The top ten clones hold 1.1% of a sample with 600,000 to 700,000 distinct CDR3 sequences, around 17% of them seen once. V gene TRBV12-3 or TRBV12-4 combines with J gene TRBJ2-2; D gene unclear. Sample: PBMCs from the stem cell graft donor, taken from the stem cell graft. The clonotype comes from a human donor who donated a stem cell graft to a child with acute myeloid leukemia. This CDR3 is CVSPDGTGELFF. CDR3 DNA sequence: TGTGTCAGCCCCGACGGGACCGGGGAGCTGTTTTTT.